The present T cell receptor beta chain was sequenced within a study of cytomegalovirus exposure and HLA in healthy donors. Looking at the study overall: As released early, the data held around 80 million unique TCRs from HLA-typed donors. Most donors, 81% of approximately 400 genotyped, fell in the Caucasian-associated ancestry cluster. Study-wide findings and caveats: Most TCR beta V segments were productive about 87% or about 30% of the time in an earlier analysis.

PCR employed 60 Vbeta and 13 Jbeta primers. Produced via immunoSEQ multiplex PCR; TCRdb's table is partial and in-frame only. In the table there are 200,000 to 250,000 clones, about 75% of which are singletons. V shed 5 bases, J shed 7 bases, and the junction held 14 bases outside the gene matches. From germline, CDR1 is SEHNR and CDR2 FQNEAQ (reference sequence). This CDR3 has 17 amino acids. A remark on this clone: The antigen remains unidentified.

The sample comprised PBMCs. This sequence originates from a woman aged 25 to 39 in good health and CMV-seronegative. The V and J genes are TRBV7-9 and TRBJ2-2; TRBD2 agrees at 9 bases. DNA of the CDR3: TGTGCCAGCAGCATCCGCCGAGGTAGCGGGAGTGTCGGGGAGCTGTTTTTT. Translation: CASSIRRGSGSVGELFF.